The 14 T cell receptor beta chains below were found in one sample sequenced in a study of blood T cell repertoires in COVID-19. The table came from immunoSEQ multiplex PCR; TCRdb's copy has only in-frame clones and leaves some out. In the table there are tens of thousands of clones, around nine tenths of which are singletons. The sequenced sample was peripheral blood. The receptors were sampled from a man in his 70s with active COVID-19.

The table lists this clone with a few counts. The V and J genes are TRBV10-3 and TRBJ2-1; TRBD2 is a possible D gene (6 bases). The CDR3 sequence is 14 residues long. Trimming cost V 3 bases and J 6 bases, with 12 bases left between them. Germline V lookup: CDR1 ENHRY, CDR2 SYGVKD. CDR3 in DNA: TGTGCCATCAGTGATCAGCAGGGAGGCAATGAGCAGTTCTTC. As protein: CAISDQQGGNEQFF.

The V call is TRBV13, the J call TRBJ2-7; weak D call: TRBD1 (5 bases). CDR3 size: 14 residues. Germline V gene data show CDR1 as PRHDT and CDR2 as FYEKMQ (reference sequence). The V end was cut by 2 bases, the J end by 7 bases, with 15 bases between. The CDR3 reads CASSLITGPKEQYF. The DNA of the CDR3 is TGTGCCAGCAGCTTAATCACAGGCCCTAAGGAGCAGTACTTC.

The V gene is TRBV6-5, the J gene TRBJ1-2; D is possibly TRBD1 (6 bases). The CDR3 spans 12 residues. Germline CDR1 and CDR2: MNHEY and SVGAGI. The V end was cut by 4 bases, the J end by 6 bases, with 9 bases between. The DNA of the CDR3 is TGTGCCAGCAGTTCTAACAGGGATGGCTACACCTTC. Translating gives CASSSNRDGYTF.

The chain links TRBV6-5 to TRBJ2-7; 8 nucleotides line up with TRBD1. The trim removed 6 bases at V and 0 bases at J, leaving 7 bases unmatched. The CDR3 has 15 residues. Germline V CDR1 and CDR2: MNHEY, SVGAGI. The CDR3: CASSVTGGSSYEQYF. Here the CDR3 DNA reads TGTGCCAGCAGCGTTACAGGGGGGAGCTCCTACGAGCAGTACTTC.

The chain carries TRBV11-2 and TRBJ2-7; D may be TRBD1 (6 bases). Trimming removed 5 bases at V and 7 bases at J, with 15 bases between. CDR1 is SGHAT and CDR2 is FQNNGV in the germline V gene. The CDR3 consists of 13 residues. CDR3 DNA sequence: TGTGCCAGCAGCGCATCAGGGGTACGGGAGCAGTACTTC. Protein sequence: CASSASGVREQYF.

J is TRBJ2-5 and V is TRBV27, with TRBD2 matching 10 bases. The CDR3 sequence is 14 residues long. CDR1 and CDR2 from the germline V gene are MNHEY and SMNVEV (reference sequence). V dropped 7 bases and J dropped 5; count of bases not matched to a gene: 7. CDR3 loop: CASKVAGGAETQYF. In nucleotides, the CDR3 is TGTGCCAGCAAAGTAGCGGGGGGAGCGGAGACCCAGTACTTC.

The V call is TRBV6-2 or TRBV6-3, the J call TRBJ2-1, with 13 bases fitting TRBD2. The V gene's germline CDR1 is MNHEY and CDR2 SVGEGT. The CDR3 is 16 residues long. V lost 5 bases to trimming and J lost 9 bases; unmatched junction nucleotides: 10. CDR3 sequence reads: CASSTTTSGGRSEQFF. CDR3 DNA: TGTGCCAGCAGTACCACGACTAGCGGGGGGAGGAGTGAGCAGTTCTTC.

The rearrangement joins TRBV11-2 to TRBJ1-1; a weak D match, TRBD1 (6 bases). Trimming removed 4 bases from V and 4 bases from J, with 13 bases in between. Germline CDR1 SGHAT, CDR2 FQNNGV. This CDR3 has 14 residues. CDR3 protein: CASSSGASVTEAFF. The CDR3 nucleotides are TGTGCCAGCAGCTCAGGGGCCTCCGTCACTGAAGCTTTCTTT.

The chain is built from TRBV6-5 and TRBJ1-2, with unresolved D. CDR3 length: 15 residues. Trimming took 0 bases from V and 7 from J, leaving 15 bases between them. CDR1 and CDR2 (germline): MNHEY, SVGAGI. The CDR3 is CASSYSAEGLVGYTF. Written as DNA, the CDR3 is TGTGCCAGCAGTTACTCCGCGGAGGGTTTGGTTGGCTACACCTTC.

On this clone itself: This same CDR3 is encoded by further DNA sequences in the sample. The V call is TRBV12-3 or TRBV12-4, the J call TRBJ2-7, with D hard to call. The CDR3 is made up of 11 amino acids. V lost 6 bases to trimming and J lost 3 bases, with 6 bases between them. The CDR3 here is CASSSFYEQYF. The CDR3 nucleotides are TGTGCCAGCAGCTCCTTCTACGAGCAGTACTTC.

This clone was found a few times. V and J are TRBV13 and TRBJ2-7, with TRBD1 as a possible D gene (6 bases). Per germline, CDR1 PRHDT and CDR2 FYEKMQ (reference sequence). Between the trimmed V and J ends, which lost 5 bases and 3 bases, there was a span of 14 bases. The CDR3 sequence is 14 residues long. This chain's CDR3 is CASSHRDTSYEQYF. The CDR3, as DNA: TGTGCCAGCAGCCATCGGGACACGAGCTACGAGCAGTACTTC.

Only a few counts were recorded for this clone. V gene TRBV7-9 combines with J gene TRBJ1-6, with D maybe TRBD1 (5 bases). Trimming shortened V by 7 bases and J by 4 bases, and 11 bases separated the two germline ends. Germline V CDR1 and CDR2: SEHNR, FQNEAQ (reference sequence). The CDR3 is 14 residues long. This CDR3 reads CASTFSGYNSPLHF. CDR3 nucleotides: TGTGCCAGCACCTTTTCAGGGTATAATTCACCCCTCCACTTT. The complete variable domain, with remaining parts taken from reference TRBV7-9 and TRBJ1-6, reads DTGVSQNPRHKITKRGQNVTFRCDPISEHNRLYWYRQTLGQGPEFLTYFQNEAQLEKSRLLSDRFSAERPKGSFSTLEIQRTEQGDSAMYLCASTFSGYNSPLHFGNGTRLTVT.

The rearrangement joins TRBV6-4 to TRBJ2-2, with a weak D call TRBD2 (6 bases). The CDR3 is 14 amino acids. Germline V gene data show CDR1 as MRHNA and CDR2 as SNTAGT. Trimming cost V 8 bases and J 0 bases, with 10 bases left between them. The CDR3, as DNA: TGTGCCAGCGGGGAGGCCGCGAACACCGGGGAGCTGTTTTTT. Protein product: CASGEAANTGELFF.

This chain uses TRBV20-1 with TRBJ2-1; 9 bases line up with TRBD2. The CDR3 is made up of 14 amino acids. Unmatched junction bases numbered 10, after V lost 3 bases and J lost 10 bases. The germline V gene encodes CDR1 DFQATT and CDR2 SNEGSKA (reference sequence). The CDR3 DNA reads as TGCAGTGCTAGTGCTATAGCGGGGGTCGAAGAGCAGTTCTTC. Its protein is CSASAIAGVEEQFF.